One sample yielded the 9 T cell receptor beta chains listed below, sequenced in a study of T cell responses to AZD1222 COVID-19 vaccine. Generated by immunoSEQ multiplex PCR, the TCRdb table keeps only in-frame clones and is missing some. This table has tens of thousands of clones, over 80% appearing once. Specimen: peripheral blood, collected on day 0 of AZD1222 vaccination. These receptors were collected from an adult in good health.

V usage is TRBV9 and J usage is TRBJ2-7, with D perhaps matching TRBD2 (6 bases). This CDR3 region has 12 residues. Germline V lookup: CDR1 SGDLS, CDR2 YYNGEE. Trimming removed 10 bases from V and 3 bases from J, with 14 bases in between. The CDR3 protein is CAHSGRGYEQYF. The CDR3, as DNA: TGTGCCCACAGTGGGCGGGGCTACGAGCAGTACTTC.

The CDR3 protein is CASSDSGRPNTEAFF. The CDR3 region has the DNA TGTGCCAGCAGTGACTCGGGACGGCCGAACACTGAAGCTTTCTTT. V usage is TRBV2 and J usage is TRBJ1-1; D is perhaps TRBD1 (5 bases). The CDR3 has 15 residues. Germline-derived CDR1 and CDR2 are SNHLY and FYNNEI. V lost 3 bases to trimming and J lost 1 base, with 12 bases between them. Based on the CDR3 plus reference TRBV2 and TRBJ1-1, the full variable domain is EPEVTQTPSHQVTQMGQEVILRCVPISNHLYFYWYRQILGQKVEFLVSFYNNEISEKSEIFDDQFSVERPDGSNFTLKIRSTKLEDSAMYFCASSDSGRPNTEAFFGQGTRLTVV.

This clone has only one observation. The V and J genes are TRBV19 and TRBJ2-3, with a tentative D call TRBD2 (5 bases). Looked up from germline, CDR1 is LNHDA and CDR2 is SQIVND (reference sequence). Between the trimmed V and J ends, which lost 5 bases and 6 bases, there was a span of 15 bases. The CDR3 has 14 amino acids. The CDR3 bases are TGTGCCAGTAGTTGGAGGCCGAACCAGGATACGCAGTATTTT. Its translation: CASSWRPNQDTQYF.

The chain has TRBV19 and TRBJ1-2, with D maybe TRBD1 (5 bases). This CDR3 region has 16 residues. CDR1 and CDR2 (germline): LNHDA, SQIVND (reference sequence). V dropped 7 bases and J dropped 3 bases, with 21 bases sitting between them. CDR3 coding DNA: TGTGCCAGTAAGACAATAAGGGACCCCTTGGACTATGGCTACACCTTC. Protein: CASKTIRDPLDYGYTF. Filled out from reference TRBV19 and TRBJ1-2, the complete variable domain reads DGGITQSPKYLFRKEGQNVTLSCEQNLNHDAMYWYRQDPGQGLRLIYYSQIVNDFQKGDIAEGYSVSREKKESFPLTVTSAQKNPTAFYLCASKTIRDPLDYGYTFGSGTRLTVV.

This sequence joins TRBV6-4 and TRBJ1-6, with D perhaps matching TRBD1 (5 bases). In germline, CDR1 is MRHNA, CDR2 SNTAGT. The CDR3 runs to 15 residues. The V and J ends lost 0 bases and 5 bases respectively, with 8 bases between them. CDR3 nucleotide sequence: TGTGCCAGCAGTGACTCGGGGCTTAATAATTCACCCCTCCACTTT. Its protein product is CASSDSGLNNSPLHF.

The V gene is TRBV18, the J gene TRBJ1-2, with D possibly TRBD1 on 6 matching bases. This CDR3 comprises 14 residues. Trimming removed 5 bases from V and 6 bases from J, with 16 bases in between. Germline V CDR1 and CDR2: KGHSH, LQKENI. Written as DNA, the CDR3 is TGTGCCAGCTCAATCGTACAGGGTGAGGATGGCTACACCTTC. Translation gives CASSIVQGEDGYTF. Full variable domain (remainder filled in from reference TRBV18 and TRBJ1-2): NAGVMQNPRHLVRRRGQEARLRCSPMKGHSHVYWYRQLPEEGLKFMVYLQKENIIDESGMPKERFSAEFPKEGPSILRIQQVVRGDSAAYFCASSIVQGEDGYTFGSGTRLTVV.

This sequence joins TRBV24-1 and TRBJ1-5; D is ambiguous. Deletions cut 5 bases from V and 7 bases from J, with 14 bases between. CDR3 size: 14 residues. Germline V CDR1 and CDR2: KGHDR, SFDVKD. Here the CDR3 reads CATSGADGRQPQHF. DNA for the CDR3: TGTGCCACCAGTGGGGCGGATGGTCGGCAGCCCCAGCATTTT.

CDR3 residues: CASSSRRQEPTDTQYF. In nucleotides, the CDR3 is TGTGCCAGCAGTTCTAGGCGACAGGAGCCCACAGATACGCAGTATTTT. The chain carries TRBV27 and TRBJ2-3, with D possibly being TRBD1 (6 bases). The CDR3 totals 16 residues. Germline CDR1 is MNHEY and CDR2 is SMNVEV (reference sequence). V lost 4 bases and J lost 2, with 16 bases in between.

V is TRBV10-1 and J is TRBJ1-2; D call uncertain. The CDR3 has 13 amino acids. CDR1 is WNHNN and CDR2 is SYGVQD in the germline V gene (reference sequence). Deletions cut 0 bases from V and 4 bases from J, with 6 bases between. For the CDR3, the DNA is TGCGCCAGCAGTGAGTCGTTGGGCTATGGCTACACCTTC. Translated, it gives CASSESLGYGYTF.